The entry below gives a single T cell receptor (beta chain) sequence along with its context. Its antigen is unknown. Base-call qualities are not available, and no considerably larger clone is one nucleotide away. TCRbeta CDR3 regions were amplified from genomic DNA using the immunoSEQ Assay, a bias-controlled multiplex PCR. Regarding the original processing steps: Nucleated cell counts per sample were estimated from amplification of reference gene primers within the assay. To quantify the absolute abundance of each unique TCRbeta CDR3 rearrangement, sequence reads were collapsed and filtered. For each sample, productive Simpson clonality was calculated by taking the square root of Simpson's diversity index across productive rearrangements. Here the immuneACCESS table is served through TCRdb, limited to in-frame sequences with V and J called. Missing clones are a known gap in these copies; in checked studies unresolved V genes cover under half, and the rest lacks a known reason. The DNA was the basis for D and trimming; V, J and clone size are from that table. The table for this sample lists under 200,000 clones; over 80% of them were counted only once. The top ten hold roughly 13% of the sample.

The data were obtained in a study of blood T cell repertoires in COVID-19 (dated by TCRdb to the early 2020s). Background on the whole study: Samples from collaborators originated in the United States, Italy and Spain and spanned both the acute and convalescent phases of COVID-19. The prospective study material was composed of cDNA or gDNA derived from T cells, B-cell-depleted T cells, or PBMCs. The dataset comprised deeply sampled blood TCRbeta repertoires from subjects exposed to, actively infected with, or recovered from COVID-19. The repertoires were released in a freely available public database meant as a resource for research on the immune response to SARS-CoV-2. The samples were drawn from the first 160 participants of the ongoing ImmuneRACE study and from 1,200 or so subjects provided by 6 global collaborators. Nearly every sample came with metadata listing a de-identified subject ID, COVID-19 status, age in years and sex. Where HLA class I and class II types were available, the types were taken from metadata supplied by the sample provider, not from assay-based typing.

Counted from cysteine to phenylalanine, this CDR3 has 23 amino acids. Only the CDR3 region is kept as DNA, spanning 69 bases read in frame from base 1. Reading the germline V gene gives CDR1 LGHNA and CDR2 YNFKEQ. At the junction V is shortened by 1 base and J by 4 bases, with 35 bases in between. Overall study outcomes, separate from this receptor: The quantity of clinical and demographic metadata differed by source and by participant and was supplied without curation.

In the prospective study, participants were about 18 to 100 years old, resided in 24 geographic areas of the United States, and were enrolled through a virtual design. In the prospective study, cohorts were assigned on the basis of participant-reported clinical history obtained from a screening survey and a study questionnaire. For ImmuneRACE Cohort 3, a participant was defined as recovered based on two consecutive negative NP/OP PCR tests, clearance by a healthcare professional, or resolution of symptoms. Mobile phlebotomists in the prospective study collected whole blood, serum and a nasopharyngeal or oropharyngeal swab from every participant. Prospective study participants could optionally give additional blood draws and questionnaires over an approximately two-month period. Before DNA extraction, blood samples from the prospective study were shipped at room temperature or frozen.

Specimen: PBMCs or T cells enriched from blood (not recorded which). The chain couples TRBV4-2 to TRBJ2-1, with a weak D call of TRBD2 (5 bases match). The receptor's source is a woman aged 55-70 years who had recovered from COVID-19. The CDR3 protein: CASSQGVGLADSPLRSPYNEQFF. DNA sequence: TGTGCCAGCAGCCAAGGGGTAGGGCTAGCAGATAGCCCCCTTAGGTCCCCATACAATGAGCAGTTCTTC.